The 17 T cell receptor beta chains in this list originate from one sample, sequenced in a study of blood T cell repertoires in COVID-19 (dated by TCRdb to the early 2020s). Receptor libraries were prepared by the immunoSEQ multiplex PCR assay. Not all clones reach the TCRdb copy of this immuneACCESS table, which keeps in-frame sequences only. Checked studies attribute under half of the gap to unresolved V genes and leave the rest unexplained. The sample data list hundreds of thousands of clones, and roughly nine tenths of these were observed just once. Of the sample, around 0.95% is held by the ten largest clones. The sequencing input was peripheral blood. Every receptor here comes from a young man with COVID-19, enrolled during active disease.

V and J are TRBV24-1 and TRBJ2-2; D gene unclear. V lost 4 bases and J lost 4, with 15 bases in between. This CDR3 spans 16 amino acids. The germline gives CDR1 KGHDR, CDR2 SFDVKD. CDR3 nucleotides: TGTGCCACCAGTGACCCTGCCCGATCAGTCACCGGGGAGCTGTTTTTT. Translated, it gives CATSDPARSVTGELFF.

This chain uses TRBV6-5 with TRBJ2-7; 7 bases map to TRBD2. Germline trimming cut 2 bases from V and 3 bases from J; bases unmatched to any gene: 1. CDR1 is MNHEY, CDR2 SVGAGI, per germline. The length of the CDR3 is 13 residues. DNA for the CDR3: TGTGCCAGCAGTTACGGGGAGGGCTACGAGCAGTACTTC. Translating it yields CASSYGEGYEQYF.

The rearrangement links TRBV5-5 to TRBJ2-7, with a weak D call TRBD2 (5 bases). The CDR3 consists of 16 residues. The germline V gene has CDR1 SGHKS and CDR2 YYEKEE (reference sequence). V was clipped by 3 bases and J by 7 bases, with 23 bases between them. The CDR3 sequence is CASSSTHYRTGREQYF. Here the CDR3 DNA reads TGTGCCAGCAGCTCCACGCACTACCGGACGGGAAGGGAGCAGTACTTC.

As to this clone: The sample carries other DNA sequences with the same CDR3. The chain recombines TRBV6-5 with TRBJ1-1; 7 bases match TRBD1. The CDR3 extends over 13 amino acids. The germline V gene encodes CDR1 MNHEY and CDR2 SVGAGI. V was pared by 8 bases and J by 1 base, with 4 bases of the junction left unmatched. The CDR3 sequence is CASRRQGNTEAFF. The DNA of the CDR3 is TGTGCCAGCCGTAGACAGGGGAACACTGAAGCTTTCTTT.

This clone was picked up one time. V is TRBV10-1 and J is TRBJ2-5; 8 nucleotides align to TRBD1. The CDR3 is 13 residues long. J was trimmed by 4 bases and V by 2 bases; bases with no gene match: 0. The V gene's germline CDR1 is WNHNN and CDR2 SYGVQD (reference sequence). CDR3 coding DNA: TGCGCCAGCAGTGAGGACAGGGGAGAGACCCAGTACTTC. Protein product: CASSEDRGETQYF.

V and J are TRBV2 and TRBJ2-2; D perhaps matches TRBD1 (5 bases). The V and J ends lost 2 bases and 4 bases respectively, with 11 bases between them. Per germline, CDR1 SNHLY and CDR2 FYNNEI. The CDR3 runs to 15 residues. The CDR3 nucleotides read TGTGCCAGCAGTGAAAGGTTAAGGGGCACCGGGGAGCTGTTTTTT. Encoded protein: CASSERLRGTGELFF.

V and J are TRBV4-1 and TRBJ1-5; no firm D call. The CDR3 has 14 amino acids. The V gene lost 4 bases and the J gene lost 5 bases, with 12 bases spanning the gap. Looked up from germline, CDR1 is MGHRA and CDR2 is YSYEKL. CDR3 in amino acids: CASSPGSSDQPQHF. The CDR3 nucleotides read TGCGCCAGCAGCCCCGGGAGTTCGGATCAGCCCCAGCATTTT.

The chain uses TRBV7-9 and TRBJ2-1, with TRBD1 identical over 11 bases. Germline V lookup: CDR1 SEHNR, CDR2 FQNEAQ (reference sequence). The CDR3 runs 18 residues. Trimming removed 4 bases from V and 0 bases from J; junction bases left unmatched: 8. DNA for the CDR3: TGTGCCAGCAGCTCTGGACAGGGGGCACCCAGCTCCTACAATGAGCAGTTCTTC. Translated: CASSSGQGAPSSYNEQFF.

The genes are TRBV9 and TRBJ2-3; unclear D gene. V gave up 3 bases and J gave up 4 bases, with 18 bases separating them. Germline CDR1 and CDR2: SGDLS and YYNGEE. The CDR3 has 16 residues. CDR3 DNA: TGTGCCAGCAGCGCGCCCCCTGCGCGGTTGGCAGATACGCAGTATTTT. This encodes CASSAPPARLADTQYF.

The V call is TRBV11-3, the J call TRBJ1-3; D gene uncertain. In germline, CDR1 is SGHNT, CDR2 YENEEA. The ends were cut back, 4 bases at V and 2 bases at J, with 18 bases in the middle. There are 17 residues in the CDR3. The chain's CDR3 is CASSSSRLSLPGNTIYF. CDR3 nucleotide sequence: TGTGCCAGCAGCTCTTCGCGGCTATCTCTGCCTGGAAACACCATATATTTT.

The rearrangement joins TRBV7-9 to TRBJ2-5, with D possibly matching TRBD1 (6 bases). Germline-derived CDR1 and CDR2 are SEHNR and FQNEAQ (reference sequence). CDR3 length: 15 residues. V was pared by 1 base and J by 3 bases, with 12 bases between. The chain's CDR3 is CASSLGGTPEETQYF. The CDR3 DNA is TGTGCCAGCAGCTTAGGGGGGACACCCGAAGAGACCCAGTACTTC. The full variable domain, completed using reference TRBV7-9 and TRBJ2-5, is DTGVSQNPRHKITKRGQNVTFRCDPISEHNRLYWYRQTLGQGPEFLTYFQNEAQLEKSRLLSDRFSAERPKGSFSTLEIQRTEQGDSAMYLCASSLGGTPEETQYFGPGTRLLVL.

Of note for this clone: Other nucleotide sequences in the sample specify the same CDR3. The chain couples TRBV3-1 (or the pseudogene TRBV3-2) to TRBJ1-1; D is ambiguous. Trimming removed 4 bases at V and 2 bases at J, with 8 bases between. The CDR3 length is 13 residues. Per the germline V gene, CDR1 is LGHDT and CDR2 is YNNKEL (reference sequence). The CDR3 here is CASSLGENTEAFF. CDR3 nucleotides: TGTGCCAGCAGCCTCGGGGAAAACACTGAAGCTTTCTTT.

CDR3 sequence: CASSLVGGDMTYGYTF. The CDR3 region has the DNA TGTGCCAGCAGCTTAGTAGGGGGGGACATGACCTATGGCTACACCTTC. The chain couples TRBV5-6 to TRBJ1-2; TRBD1 is a possible D gene (6 bases). The CDR3 totals 16 residues. V shed 2 bases and J shed 4 bases, with 18 bases lying between them. The germline V gene has CDR1 SGHDT and CDR2 YYEEEE. Drawing the rest from reference TRBV5-6 and TRBJ1-2, the complete variable domain is DAGVTQSPTHLIKTRGQQVTLRCSPKSGHDTVSWYQQALGQGPQFIFQYYEEEERQRGNFPDRFSGHQFPNYSSELNVNALLLGDSALYLCASSLVGGDMTYGYTFGSGTRLTVV.

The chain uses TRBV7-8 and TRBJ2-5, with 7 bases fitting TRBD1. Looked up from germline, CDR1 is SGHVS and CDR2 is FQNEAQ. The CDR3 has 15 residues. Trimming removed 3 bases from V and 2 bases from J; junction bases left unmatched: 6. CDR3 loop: CASSFRARGQETQYF. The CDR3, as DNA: TGTGCCAGCAGCTTTAGGGCCAGGGGGCAAGAGACCCAGTACTTC.

As DNA, the CDR3 is TGCGCCAGCAGTGAGTCTTTTTCGTACGAGCAGTACTTC. It translates to CASSESFSYEQYF. The chain uses TRBV10-2 and TRBJ2-7, with D hard to call. Between the trimmed V and J ends, which lost 0 bases and 4 bases, there was a span of 7 bases. Looked up from germline, CDR1 is WSHSY and CDR2 is SAAADI. This CDR3 spans 13 amino acids.

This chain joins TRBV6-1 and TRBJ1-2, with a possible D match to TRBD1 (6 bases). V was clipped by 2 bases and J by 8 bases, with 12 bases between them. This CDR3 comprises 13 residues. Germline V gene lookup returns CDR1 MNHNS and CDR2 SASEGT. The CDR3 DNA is TGTGCCAGCAGTGAAAGTCAGGGGCTCGGCTACACCTTC. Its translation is CASSESQGLGYTF.

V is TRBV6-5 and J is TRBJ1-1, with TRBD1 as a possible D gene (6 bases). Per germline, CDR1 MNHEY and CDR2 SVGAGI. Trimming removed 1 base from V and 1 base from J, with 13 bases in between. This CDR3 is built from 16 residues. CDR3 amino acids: CASSYFPPGANTEAFF. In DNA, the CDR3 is TGTGCCAGCAGTTACTTCCCCCCAGGGGCGAACACTGAAGCTTTCTTT.